This TCR beta chain was sequenced in a study of blood T cell repertoires in COVID-19. In the study overall: Acute and convalescent COVID-19 samples came from the United States, Italy and Spain.

CDR1 is MNHEY, CDR2 SMNVEV, per germline (reference sequence). The CDR3 contains 16 residues. V shed 3 bases, J shed 4 bases, and the junction held 10 bases outside the gene matches. In the original analysis: How many nucleated cells were present was estimated from reference gene primer amplification. This table comes from immunoSEQ multiplex PCR, and its TCRdb copy is limited to in-frame clones, with some not included. That table furnishes V, J and clone size, whereas the DNA furnished D and trimming. The sample contains roughly 330,000 clones, roughly 90% of which appear only once. The source is a young man who had recovered from COVID-19. The genes are TRBV27 and TRBJ1-2, with 8 bases matching TRBD1. The sequenced sample was peripheral blood. The CDR3 DNA sequence: TGTGCCAGCAGTTTCTTATCTGAACAGGGGGTCTATGGCTACACCTTC. Its protein product is CASSFLSEQGVYGYTF.